This TCR beta chain was obtained from a study of response to subunit inactivated influenza vaccine. In its sample, this clonotype was seen many times. As yet, its antigen is unknown. TCRdb fed the RT-PCR reads into MiXCR, producing one record per CDR3 protein. In the table there are about 520,000 distinct CDR3 sequences, around 7.7% of which are singletons. Study-wide points: A suggestion made by the authors is that each seasonal influenza vaccination recruits few new T cells.

Germline CDR1 is KGHDR and CDR2 is SFDVKD. The CDR3 has 14 amino acids. V was cut by 2 bases and J by 2 bases, with 8 bases left in between. The sequencing here drew on PBMCs from blood, taken around 25 months after vaccination. This clonotype originated in a man aged 45-69 years who received an inactivated influenza vaccine. V gene TRBV24-1 combines with J gene TRBJ2-5; D ambiguous. CDR3 DNA: TGTGCCACCAGTGATTCGTCAGTTCAAGAGACCCAGTACTTC. Its protein is CATSDSSVQETQYF.